A single sample gave rise to the 31 T cell receptor beta chains below, sequenced in a study of cytomegalovirus exposure and HLA in healthy donors. Amplification used 60 Vbeta primers and 13 Jbeta primers. Only in-frame clones appear in the TCRdb table, and some are missing; sequencing was by immunoSEQ multiplex PCR. This sample has 210,000 or so clones, with under 90% found just once. Sequenced: PBMCs. These receptors all stem from a human donor in good health.

The chain uses TRBV27 and TRBJ2-1, with TRBD1 as a possible D gene (6 bases). V was pared by 3 bases and J by 6 bases, with 18 bases between. Germline V gene lookup returns CDR1 MNHEY and CDR2 SMNVEV (reference sequence). CDR3 size: 16 residues. The chain's CDR3 is CASSFRGAEKGNEQFF. The CDR3, as DNA: TGTGCCAGCAGTTTCAGGGGAGCGGAGAAAGGCAATGAGCAGTTCTTC.

The chain links TRBV2 to TRBJ1-1; tentative D call: TRBD1 (5 bases). This CDR3 spans 14 amino acids. Germline V CDR1 and CDR2: SNHLY, FYNNEI. V lost 2 bases to trimming and J lost 1 base, with 8 bases between them. In DNA form, the CDR3 reads TGTGCCAGCAGTGAACGGGGGGGGAACACTGAAGCTTTCTTT. It specifies CASSERGGNTEAFF.

In nucleotides, the CDR3 is TGTGCCAGCAGTTCGGGACTAGCGGGGGAGAAAGGGTCCGATGAGCAGTTCTTC. Translated, it gives CASSSGLAGEKGSDEQFF. The V call is TRBV5-4, the J call TRBJ2-1; 14 bases align to TRBD2. The CDR3 consists of 18 residues. Germline CDR1 is SGHNT and CDR2 is YYREEE (reference sequence). Trimming cost V 5 bases and J 8 bases; bases outside gene matches: 15. The variable domain in full, with the rest retrieved from reference TRBV5-4 and TRBJ2-1, is ETGVTQSPTHLIKTRGQQVTLRCSSQSGHNTVSWYQQALGQGPQFIFQYYREEENGRGNFPPRFSGLQFPNYSSELNVNALELDDSALYLCASSSGLAGEKGSDEQFFGPGTRLTVL.

The J gene is TRBJ1-4, the V gene TRBV29-1, with unresolved D. Germline V gene lookup returns CDR1 SQVTM and CDR2 ANQGSEA. Trimming removed 1 base at V and 4 bases at J, with 7 bases between. The CDR3 totals 13 residues. The CDR3 sequence is CSVEGRYNEKLFF. The CDR3 nucleotides are TGCAGCGTTGAAGGGAGGTATAATGAAAAACTGTTTTTT.

The rearrangement links TRBV30 to TRBJ2-7, with a tentative D call TRBD2 (6 bases). Germline CDR1 GTSNPN, CDR2 SVGIG (reference sequence). The CDR3 contains 15 residues. The ends were cut back, 0 bases at V and 0 bases at J, with 12 bases in the middle. CDR3 region: CAWSVQRASSYEQYF. Here the CDR3 DNA reads TGTGCCTGGAGTGTACAGCGGGCTAGCTCCTACGAGCAGTACTTC.

The J gene is TRBJ2-1, the V gene TRBV25-1; 9 bases align to TRBD1. V shed 3 bases and J 13 bases; nucleotides not matched to a gene: 7. The CDR3 has 13 amino acids. Germline lookup yields CDR1 MGHDK and CDR2 SYGVNS. CDR3 DNA: TGTGCCAGCAGTGACACATTAACAGGGGGCCAGTTCTTC. Translated: CASSDTLTGGQFF.

This clone came up a few times. The rearrangement joins TRBV5-6 to TRBJ2-1, with a weak D call TRBD2 (5 bases). In germline, CDR1 is SGHDT, CDR2 YYEEEE. Trimming pared 3 bases from V and 12 bases from J, leaving 10 bases between. The CDR3 consists of 11 residues. The CDR3 region is CASSSRERQFF. CDR3 nucleotides: TGTGCCAGCAGCTCCCGGGAACGGCAGTTCTTC. Using reference TRBV5-6 and TRBJ2-1 for the parts outside the CDR3, the full variable domain is DAGVTQSPTHLIKTRGQQVTLRCSPKSGHDTVSWYQQALGQGPQFIFQYYEEEERQRGNFPDRFSGHQFPNYSSELNVNALLLGDSALYLCASSSRERQFFGPGTRLTVL.

Comments on this clone: This CDR3 is also generated by other DNA sequences in the sample. The V call is TRBV4-1, the J call TRBJ2-7; 12 positions agree with TRBD2. CDR3 length: 16 residues. The V gene end was trimmed by 1 base and the J gene end by 0 bases; junction bases not matched to a gene: 1. The germline V gene encodes CDR1 MGHRA and CDR2 YSYEKL. In nucleotides, the CDR3 is TGCGCCAGCAGCCAAGCGGGACTAGCGGGCTCCTACGAGCAGTACTTC. This codes for CASSQAGLAGSYEQYF.

V is TRBV6-5 and J is TRBJ2-4, with no clear D. V lost 9 bases and J 0 bases, leaving 12 bases between the germline ends. This CDR3 has 14 amino acids. Germline V gene sequence: CDR1 MNHEY, CDR2 SVGAGI. The CDR3 DNA reads as TGTGCCAGTAGCCCTTCGCTAGCCAAAAACATTCAGTACTTC. Encoded protein: CASSPSLAKNIQYF.

This clone is a singleton in its sample. The chain combines TRBV7-9 with TRBJ2-2, with 8 bases that match TRBD2. Germline trimming cut 3 bases from V and 0 bases from J; bases unmatched to any gene: 3. The length of the CDR3 is 16 residues. CDR1 and CDR2 (germline): SEHNR, FQNEAQ (reference sequence). This chain's CDR3 is CASSLGSGTNTGELFF. As DNA, the CDR3 is TGTGCCAGCAGCTTGGGTAGCGGGACGAACACCGGGGAGCTGTTTTTT.

The rearrangement uses TRBV11-2 and TRBJ2-7; D not resolved. The germline V and J ends were trimmed by 1 base and 3 bases, with 7 bases remaining between them. The germline CDR1 and CDR2 sequences are SGHAT and FQNNGV. This CDR3 has 13 residues. The CDR3 DNA reads as TGTGCCAGCAGCTTAGGGCTCATCTACGAGCAGTACTTC. It translates to CASSLGLIYEQYF.

This chain joins TRBV5-6 and TRBJ2-7, with 9 bases identical to TRBD1. The germline V gene encodes CDR1 SGHDT and CDR2 YYEEEE. This CDR3 is built from 15 residues. V gave up 6 bases and J gave up 3 bases; unmatched junction bases: 10. The CDR3 nucleotides read TGTGCCAGCACCATTTTCAGGACAGGGGTCTACGAGCAGTACTTC. This gives the protein CASTIFRTGVYEQYF.

CDR3 DNA sequence: TGTGCCAGCAGTGTTGACCTGAGGGGGGAGCAGTTCTTC. The encoded protein is CASSVDLRGEQFF. The chain employs TRBV6-1 and TRBJ2-1; a possible D gene is TRBD1 (6 bases). CDR3 size: 13 residues. The V and J ends lost 4 bases and 10 bases respectively, with 14 bases between them. Germline assignment: CDR1 MNHNS and CDR2 SASEGT.

This clone has only a few counts. The chain is built from TRBV5-6 and TRBJ1-5; 10 nucleotides align to TRBD1. Germline V CDR1 and CDR2: SGHDT, YYEEEE. The trim removed 4 bases at V and 6 bases at J, leaving 10 bases unmatched. This CDR3 has 16 residues. The CDR3 DNA sequence: TGTGCCAGCAGCCCGTATGGGGGACAGGGGATTCAGCCCCAGCATTTT. This encodes CASSPYGGQGIQPQHF.

This clone has just one count. The chain is built from TRBV10-3 and TRBJ1-3; no clear D. CDR3 length: 16 amino acids. Trimming removed 3 bases from V and 0 bases from J, with 12 bases in between. CDR1 and CDR2 from the germline V gene are ENHRY and SYGVKD. CDR3 sequence: CAISDGSSGSGNTIYF. CDR3 sequence (DNA): TGTGCCATCAGTGACGGCAGTTCGGGCTCTGGAAACACCATATATTTT.

This clone was found once. CDR3 residues: CASSTSSTRGNTEAFF. The CDR3 DNA reads as TGTGCCAGCAGCACTAGTTCGACGAGAGGGAACACTGAAGCTTTCTTT. J is TRBJ1-1 and V is TRBV7-9; D is ambiguous. CDR3 size: 16 residues. From germline, CDR1 is SEHNR and CDR2 FQNEAQ (reference sequence). V was shortened by 5 bases and J by 1 base, with 17 bases between the two germline ends.

This clone was picked up one time. The chain couples TRBV10-1 to TRBJ2-5; D ambiguous. The CDR3 is 14 residues long. In germline, CDR1 is WNHNN, CDR2 SYGVQD (reference sequence). Trimming removed 4 bases from V and 2 bases from J, with 11 bases in between. The CDR3 coding sequence is TGCGCCAGCAGTGTAATAGCTGCACAAGAGACCCAGTACTTC. Residues: CASSVIAAQETQYF.

Only one count was recorded for this clone. The chain joins TRBV5-6 to TRBJ1-3; 11 bases fit TRBD1. The CDR3 loop spans 17 amino acids. Germline CDR1 SGHDT, CDR2 YYEEEE. J was trimmed by 3 bases and V by 2 bases; bases with no gene match: 7. For the CDR3, the DNA is TGTGCCAGCAGCTTCGGGACAGGGGGTCTAGTTGGAAACACCATATATTTT. This translates into CASSFGTGGLVGNTIYF.

This clone was recorded only once. The J gene is TRBJ1-2, the V gene TRBV6-1; perhaps TRBD1 as D (5 bases). Trimming removed 10 bases at V and 5 bases at J, with 11 bases between. This CDR3 spans 11 amino acids. Looked up from germline, CDR1 is MNHNS and CDR2 is SASEGT. CDR3 nucleotides: TGTGCCACCGACAGAAATTATGGCTACACCTTC. This encodes CATDRNYGYTF.

This clone was found once. V is TRBV29-1 and J is TRBJ1-5; TRBD1 matches at 11 bases. The CDR3 has 17 amino acids. V lost 7 bases, J lost 2 bases, and 13 bases stayed unmatched. The V gene's germline CDR1 is SQVTM and CDR2 ANQGSEA. CDR3 residues: CSGGGTGGMLGNQPQHF. The DNA for the CDR3 is TGCAGCGGGGGGGGGACAGGGGGGATGTTGGGCAATCAGCCCCAGCATTTT.

The V call is TRBV27, the J call TRBJ2-4; TRBD1 matches at 7 bases. CDR3 length: 16 amino acids. Germline V gene data show CDR1 as MNHEY and CDR2 as SMNVEV (reference sequence). The V and J ends lost 2 bases and 0 bases, in that order; junction bases with no gene match: 4. CDR3 sequence reads: CASSLMGQLAKNIQYF. The CDR3 nucleotides are TGTGCCAGCAGTTTAATGGGACAGCTAGCCAAAAACATTCAGTACTTC.

The V and J genes are TRBV29-1 and TRBJ2-3; the match to TRBD2 covers 13 bases. The J segment lost 8 bases and the V segment lost 4 bases, leaving 18 bases of the junction unmatched. The germline V gene has CDR1 SQVTM and CDR2 ANQGSEA. CDR3 size: 18 residues. The CDR3: CSVVGVAGLAGWFGTQYF. CDR3 sequence (DNA): TGCAGCGTTGTGGGAGTTGCGGGACTAGCGGGATGGTTTGGTACGCAGTATTTT.

This chain uses TRBV7-2 with TRBJ2-1; the D is unclear. Germline CDR1 and CDR2: SGHTA and FQGNSA. V was pared by 5 bases and J by 8 bases, with 13 bases between. The CDR3 has 13 amino acids. Here the CDR3 DNA reads TGTGCCAGCAGCCCCTCTTCTAGGTATGAGCAGTTCTTC. The encoded protein is CASSPSSRYEQFF. Together with reference TRBV7-2 and TRBJ2-1, the CDR3 gives the full variable domain: GAGVSQSPSNKVTEKGKDVELRCDPISGHTALYWYRQSLGQGLEFLIYFQGNSAPDKSGLPSDRFSAERTGGSVSTLTIQRTQQEDSAVYLCASSPSSRYEQFFGPGTRLTVL.

This clone is a singleton in its sample. The rearrangement joins TRBV29-1 to TRBJ2-1; 8 bases are a match to TRBD2. Germline loops: CDR1 SQVTM, CDR2 ANQGSEA. V was clipped by 2 bases and J by 3 bases; unmatched bases: 30. The CDR3 is made up of 23 amino acids. The CDR3 reads CSVETQESTALVLCGRFYNEQFF. The CDR3 DNA is TGCAGCGTTGAAACGCAAGAGTCAACCGCCTTGGTCCTGTGCGGGAGGTTCTACAATGAGCAGTTCTTC.

V is TRBV4-1 and J is TRBJ2-1; 12 bases line up with TRBD1. In germline, CDR1 is MGHRA, CDR2 YSYEKL. The CDR3 length is 20 residues. J lost 0 bases, V lost 3 bases, and 12 bases had no gene match. This CDR3 reads CASSHQAGTGGPHSYNEQFF. The CDR3 DNA sequence: TGCGCCAGCAGCCACCAGGCCGGGACAGGGGGCCCTCACTCCTACAATGAGCAGTTCTTC.

J is TRBJ2-1 and V is TRBV27, with D possibly matching TRBD1 (8 bases). The germline gives CDR1 MNHEY, CDR2 SMNVEV (reference sequence). The CDR3 length is 16 residues. Deletions cut 3 bases from V and 2 bases from J, with 14 bases between. The CDR3 DNA is TGTGCCAGCAGTTTGGGGAGGGACAGGACCTACAATGAGCAGTTCTTC. Translating gives CASSLGRDRTYNEQFF.

The V call is TRBV5-4, the J call TRBJ1-2; 7 bases agree with TRBD1. Germline lookup yields CDR1 SGHNT and CDR2 YYREEE (reference sequence). Unmatched junction bases numbered 5, after V lost 4 bases and J lost 5 bases. There are 13 residues in the CDR3. The CDR3 loop is CASSHDRVYGYTF. Here the CDR3 DNA reads TGTGCCAGCAGCCACGACAGGGTTTATGGCTACACCTTC.

The DNA of the CDR3 is TGTGCCAGCAGCTTGGCGGGAGGGCGGGGAGAGACCCAGTACTTC. Translating gives CASSLAGGRGETQYF. The V call is TRBV5-4, the J call TRBJ2-5; 8 bases align to TRBD2. The J segment lost 4 bases and the V segment lost 0 bases, leaving 5 bases of the junction unmatched. CDR1 and CDR2 from the germline V gene are SGHNT and YYREEE (reference sequence). The CDR3 runs to 15 residues.

J is TRBJ1-5 and V is TRBV18, with D unresolved. The CDR3 covers 13 residues. Germline loops: CDR1 KGHSH, CDR2 LQKENI. V was shortened by 2 bases and J by 9 bases, with 11 bases between the two germline ends. The CDR3 region has the DNA TGTGCCAGCTCACCAACCGAGATGTCGCCCCAGCATTTT. Protein sequence: CASSPTEMSPQHF.

V is TRBV4-2 and J is TRBJ2-7; 9 bases are shared with TRBD2. There are 17 residues in the CDR3. Per the germline V gene, CDR1 is LGHNA and CDR2 is YNFKEQ. V was pared by 0 bases and J by 4 bases, with 10 bases of the junction left unmatched. For the CDR3, the DNA is TGTGCCAGCAGCCAAGATCGGGAAGCGGGAGGAAATTACGAGCAGTACTTC. It specifies CASSQDREAGGNYEQYF.

J is TRBJ2-1 and V is TRBV6-6; D not certain. CDR1 and CDR2 (germline): MNHNY, SVGAGI (reference sequence). CDR3 length: 12 amino acids. Trimming cost V 6 bases and J 8 bases, with 11 bases left between them. The CDR3 is CASSRIRDEQFF. For the CDR3, the DNA is TGTGCCAGCAGCCGCATCCGGGATGAGCAGTTCTTC.